A selection of T cell receptor gamma chains follows, all from one sample in a study of intestinal T cells in coeliac disease. TCRdb reapplied CATT to the multiplex PCR reads. Here the sample spans hundreds of gamma-chain clones, more than 45% being singletons. The sequenced material came from a duodenal biopsy. The receptors stem from a human donor who served as a control with a normal duodenal biopsy, not a healthy volunteer. The CDR3 runs from the conserved cysteine through the conserved F or W. Fields, in order: CDR3 length, J gene, clone size, V gene, CDR3 DNA, CDR3 protein. Clone size is not always given. Where it is, it says once, few, many or a class for expanded clones.

cdr3_length: 16; j_call: TRGJ1/TRGJ2; clone_size: -; v_call: TRGV2; cdr3_nt: TGTGCCACCTGGGACGGGGCTCGACACTCGTATTATAAGAAACTCTTT; cdr3_aa: CATWDGARHSYYKKLF
cdr3_length: 14; j_call: TRGJ1/TRGJ2; clone_size: -; v_call: TRGV5; cdr3_nt: TGTGCCACCTGGGACGGTGGTATTAATTATAAGAAACTCTTT; cdr3_aa: CATWDGGINYKKLF
cdr3_length: 12; j_call: TRGJ1/TRGJ2; clone_size: -; v_call: TRGV10; cdr3_nt: TGTGCTGCGTGGGATTCCTCGACGAAGAAACTCTTT; cdr3_aa: CAAWDSSTKKLF
cdr3_length: 11; j_call: TRGJP1; clone_size: -; v_call: TRGV10; cdr3_nt: TGTGCTGCGGGGGCTGGTTGGTTCAAGATATTT; cdr3_aa: CAAGAGWFKIF
cdr3_length: 16; j_call: TRGJP1; clone_size: -; v_call: TRGV3; cdr3_nt: TGTGCCACCTGGGACAGGCTTTATACCACTGGTTGGTTCAAGATATTT; cdr3_aa: CATWDRLYTTGWFKIF
cdr3_length: 11; j_call: TRGJP2; clone_size: -; v_call: TRGV3; cdr3_nt: TGTGCCACCTGGGACAGGTTGGTCAAGACGTTT; cdr3_aa: CATWDRLVKTF
cdr3_length: 16; j_call: TRGJP2; clone_size: -; v_call: TRGV2; cdr3_nt: TGTGCCACCTTTATGTCCTTCCATAGTAGTGATTGGATCAAGACGTTT; cdr3_aa: CATFMSFHSSDWIKTF
cdr3_length: 12; j_call: TRGJ1/TRGJ2; clone_size: -; v_call: TRGV4; cdr3_nt: TGTGCCACCTGGGAAAATGATTATAAGAAACTCTTT; cdr3_aa: CATWENDYKKLF
cdr3_length: 16; j_call: TRGJ1/TRGJ2; clone_size: large; v_call: TRGV2; cdr3_nt: TGTGCCACCTGGGACGGGCGCTCACTCTGTTATTATAAGAAACTCTTT; cdr3_aa: CATWDGRSLCYYKKLF
cdr3_length: 11; j_call: TRGJ1/TRGJ2; clone_size: once; v_call: TRGV4; cdr3_nt: TGTGCCACCCGGGAACGACGGGAGAAACTCTTT; cdr3_aa: CATRERREKLF
cdr3_length: 14; j_call: TRGJ1/TRGJ2; clone_size: -; v_call: TRGV4; cdr3_nt: TGTGCCACCTGGGATGGGCTCTTTATTATGAAGAAACTCTTT; cdr3_aa: CATWDGLFIMKKLF
cdr3_length: 16; j_call: TRGJP2; clone_size: once; v_call: TRGV2; cdr3_nt: TGTGCCCACCTGGGACGGGAGGGCGGTAGTGATTGGATCAAGACGTTT; cdr3_aa: CAHLGREGGSDWIKTF
cdr3_length: 14; j_call: TRGJ1/TRGJ2; clone_size: -; v_call: TRGV9; cdr3_nt: TGTGCCTTGTGGGAGGCTGAGAATTATTATAAGAAACTCTTT; cdr3_aa: CALWEAENYYKKLF
cdr3_length: 13; j_call: TRGJ1/TRGJ2; clone_size: -; v_call: TRGV10; cdr3_nt: TGTGCTGCGTGGGGATTATGGTATTATAAGAAACTCTTT; cdr3_aa: CAAWGLWYYKKLF
cdr3_length: 14; j_call: TRGJ1/TRGJ2; clone_size: -; v_call: TRGV5; cdr3_nt: TGTGCCACCTGGGACAGGCCAGGCCGGGATAAGAAACTCTTT; cdr3_aa: CATWDRPGRDKKLF
cdr3_length: 11; j_call: TRGJP2; clone_size: -; v_call: TRGV3; cdr3_nt: TGTGCCTCCTGGACAGGGTTGGTCAAGACGTTT; cdr3_aa: CASWTGLVKTF
cdr3_length: 13; j_call: TRGJ1/TRGJ2; clone_size: few; v_call: TRGV3; cdr3_nt: TGTGCCACCTGGGACAGTTCTTATTATAAGAAACTCTTT; cdr3_aa: CATWDSSYYKKLF
cdr3_length: 17; j_call: TRGJP1; clone_size: once; v_call: TRGV2; cdr3_nt: TGTGCCACCTGGGGACGGGCTCCCTATACCACTGGTTGGCTCAAGATATTT; cdr3_aa: CATWGRAPYTTGWLKIF
cdr3_length: 13; j_call: TRGJ1/TRGJ2; clone_size: -; v_call: TRGV4; cdr3_nt: TGTGCCACCTGGGATGGGGGTTATTATAAGAAACTCTTT; cdr3_aa: CATWDGGYYKKLF
cdr3_length: 12; j_call: TRGJ1/TRGJ2; clone_size: -; v_call: TRGV4; cdr3_nt: TGTGCCACCTGGGATGATAAGCATAAGAAACTCTTT; cdr3_aa: CATWDDKHKKLF
cdr3_length: 14; j_call: TRGJP1; clone_size: few; v_call: TRGV2; cdr3_nt: TGTGCCACCTGGGACAGTCCAACTGGTTGGTTCAAGATATTT; cdr3_aa: CATWDSPTGWFKIF
cdr3_length: 18; j_call: TRGJP2; clone_size: -; v_call: TRGV2; cdr3_nt: TGTGCCACCTGCCTGGAGGGGGCGACTTATAGTAGTGATTGGATCAAGACGTTT; cdr3_aa: CATCLEGATYSSDWIKTF
cdr3_length: 14; j_call: TRGJ1/TRGJ2; clone_size: once; v_call: TRGV2; cdr3_nt: TGTGCCACCTGGGACGATAGCCTGCCTCTGTGGAAACTCTTT; cdr3_aa: CATWDDSLPLWKLF
cdr3_length: 11; j_call: TRGJ1/TRGJ2; clone_size: -; v_call: TRGV9; cdr3_nt: TGTGCCTCCATCCCTTATTATAAGAAACTCTTT; cdr3_aa: CASIPYYKKLF
cdr3_length: 10; j_call: TRGJ1/TRGJ2; clone_size: once; v_call: TRGV10; cdr3_nt: TGTGCTGCGTGGGTTTATAAGAAACTCTTT; cdr3_aa: CAAWVYKKLF
cdr3_length: 14; j_call: TRGJ1/TRGJ2; clone_size: once; v_call: TRGV3; cdr3_nt: TGTGCCACCTGGACAGGCCGGTTTCATTATAAGAAACTCTTT; cdr3_aa: CATWTGRFHYKKLF
cdr3_length: 12; j_call: TRGJ1/TRGJ2; clone_size: few; v_call: TRGV3; cdr3_nt: TGTGCCACCTGGGACGGTTATTATAAGAAACTCTTT; cdr3_aa: CATWDGYYKKLF
cdr3_length: 14; j_call: TRGJ1/TRGJ2; clone_size: -; v_call: TRGV2; cdr3_nt: TGTGCCACCTGGGACGATATGGCCCTCTGTAGGAAACTCTTT; cdr3_aa: CATWDDMALCRKLF
cdr3_length: 12; j_call: TRGJP2; clone_size: -; v_call: TRGV3; cdr3_nt: TGTGCCACCTGGGACAGGGGTTGGTCAAAGACGTTT; cdr3_aa: CATWDRGWSKTF
cdr3_length: 13; j_call: TRGJ1/TRGJ2; clone_size: -; v_call: TRGV2; cdr3_nt: TGTGCCACCTGGACGGGCGATTGGTATAAGAAACTCTTT; cdr3_aa: CATWTGDWYKKLF
cdr3_length: 14; j_call: TRGJ1/TRGJ2; clone_size: -; v_call: TRGV5; cdr3_nt: TGTGCCACCTGGGACAGGGCGGCGCATTATAAGAAACTCTTT; cdr3_aa: CATWDRAAHYKKLF
cdr3_length: 13; j_call: TRGJ1/TRGJ2; clone_size: -; v_call: TRGV4; cdr3_nt: TGTGCCCACCTGGTTCCAAATTATTATAAGAAACTCTTT; cdr3_aa: CAHLVPNYYKKLF
cdr3_length: 17; j_call: TRGJP1; clone_size: -; v_call: TRGV2; cdr3_nt: TGTGCCACCTGGGACGGGCTCCCTATACCACTTGGTTGGTTCAAGATATTT; cdr3_aa: CATWDGLPIPLGWFKIF
cdr3_length: 13; j_call: TRGJ1/TRGJ2; clone_size: -; v_call: TRGV9; cdr3_nt: TGTGCCTTGTGGGAGGTGCGAGATTATAAGAAACTCTTT; cdr3_aa: CALWEVRDYKKLF
cdr3_length: 14; j_call: TRGJ1/TRGJ2; clone_size: -; v_call: TRGV3; cdr3_nt: TGTGCCACCTGGGACAGGCCGTTTCATTATAAGAAACTCTTT; cdr3_aa: CATWDRPFHYKKLF
cdr3_length: 17; j_call: TRGJP1; clone_size: -; v_call: TRGV2; cdr3_nt: TGTGCTCACCTGGGACGGGCTCCCTATACCACTGGTTGGTTCAAGATATTT; cdr3_aa: CAHLGRAPYTTGWFKIF
cdr3_length: 9; j_call: TRGJ1/TRGJ2; clone_size: few; v_call: TRGV4; cdr3_nt: TGTGCCACCCTTTTTAAGAAACTCTTT; cdr3_aa: CATLFKKLF
cdr3_length: 12; j_call: TRGJ1/TRGJ2; clone_size: -; v_call: TRGV10; cdr3_nt: TGTGCTGCGTGGGATTCCTCGAGAAGGAAACTCTTT; cdr3_aa: CAAWDSSRRKLF
cdr3_length: 14; j_call: TRGJ1/TRGJ2; clone_size: -; v_call: TRGV3; cdr3_nt: TGTGCACCTGGGACAGGCCGGTTTCATTATAAGAAACTCTTT; cdr3_aa: CAPGTGRFHYKKLF
cdr3_length: 14; j_call: TRGJ1/TRGJ2; clone_size: -; v_call: TRGV3; cdr3_nt: TGTGCCCACCTGGGACACCCCCATTATTATAAGAAACTCTTT; cdr3_aa: CAHLGHPHYYKKLF